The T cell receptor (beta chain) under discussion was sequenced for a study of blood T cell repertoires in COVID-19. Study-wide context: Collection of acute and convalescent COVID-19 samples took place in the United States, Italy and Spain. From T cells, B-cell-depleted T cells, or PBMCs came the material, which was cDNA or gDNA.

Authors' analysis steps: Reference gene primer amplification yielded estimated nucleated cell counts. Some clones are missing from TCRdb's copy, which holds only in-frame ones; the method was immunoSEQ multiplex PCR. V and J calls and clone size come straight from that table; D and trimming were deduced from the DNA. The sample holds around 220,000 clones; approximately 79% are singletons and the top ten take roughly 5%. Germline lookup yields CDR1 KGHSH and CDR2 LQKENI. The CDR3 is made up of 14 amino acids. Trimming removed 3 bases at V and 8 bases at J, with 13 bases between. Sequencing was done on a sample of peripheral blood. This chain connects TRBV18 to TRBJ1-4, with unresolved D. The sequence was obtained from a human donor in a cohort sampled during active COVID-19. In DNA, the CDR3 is TGTGCCAGCTCACCCCGGGAAGGTTTAGAAAAACTGTTTTTT. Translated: CASSPREGLEKLFF.